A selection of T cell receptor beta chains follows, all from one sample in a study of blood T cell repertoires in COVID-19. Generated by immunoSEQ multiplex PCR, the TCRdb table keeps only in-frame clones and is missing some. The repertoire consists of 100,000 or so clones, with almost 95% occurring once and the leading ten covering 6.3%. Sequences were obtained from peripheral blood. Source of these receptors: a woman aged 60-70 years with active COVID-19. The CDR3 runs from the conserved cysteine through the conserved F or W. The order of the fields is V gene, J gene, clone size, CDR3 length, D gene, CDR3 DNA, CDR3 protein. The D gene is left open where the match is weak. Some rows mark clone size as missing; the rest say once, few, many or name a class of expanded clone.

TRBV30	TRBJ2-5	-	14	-	TGTGCCTGGAATCGGCGTGGCAGGGGAGAGACCCAGTACTTC	CAWNRRGRGETQYF
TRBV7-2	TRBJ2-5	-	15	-	TGTGCCAGCAGCTTAGGGACAGCGTTGCAAGGGACCCAGTACTTC	CASSLGTALQGTQYF
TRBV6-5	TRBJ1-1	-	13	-	TGTGCCAGCAGCCCGTCGGGAGCGGCTGAAGCTTTCTTT	CASSPSGAAEAFF
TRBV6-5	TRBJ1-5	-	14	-	TGTGCCAGCAGTCTTAGGGGGGGATCTCAGCCCCAGCATTTT	CASSLRGGSQPQHF
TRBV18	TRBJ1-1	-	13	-	TGTGCCAGCTCCGACGGGCAAGGGGCTGAAGCTTTCTTT	CASSDGQGAEAFF
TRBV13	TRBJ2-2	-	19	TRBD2	TGTGCCAGCAGCTCAACCGGGTGGAGAGCGGGGGGTGACACCGGGGAGCTGTTTTTT	CASSSTGWRAGGDTGELFF
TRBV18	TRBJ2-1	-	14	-	TGTGCCAGCTCACCACAGGGGCCCTACAATGAGCAGTTCTTC	CASSPQGPYNEQFF
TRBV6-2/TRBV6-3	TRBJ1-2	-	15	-	TGTGCCAGCACCCCGAGGGCCTCAGCTAACTATGGCTACACCTTC	CASTPRASANYGYTF
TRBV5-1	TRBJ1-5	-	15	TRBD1	TGCGCCAGCAGCCTAGGGACAGGGGACAATCAGCCCCAGCATTTT	CASSLGTGDNQPQHF
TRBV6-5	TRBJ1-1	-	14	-	TGTGCCAGCAGCCAACAGGCCCCGAACACTGAAGCTTTCTTT	CASSQQAPNTEAFF
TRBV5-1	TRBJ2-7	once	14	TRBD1	TGCGCCAGCAGCCCCACCGGGACAGCCTACGAGCAGTACTTC	CASSPTGTAYEQYF
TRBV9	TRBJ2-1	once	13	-	TGTGCCAGCAGCGTAGGGAGGAGAGAGGAGCAGTTCTTC	CASSVGRREEQFF
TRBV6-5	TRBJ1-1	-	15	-	TGTGCCACTCTACGGCGGGTAACTCGGAGCACTGAAGCTTTCTTT	CATLRRVTRSTEAFF
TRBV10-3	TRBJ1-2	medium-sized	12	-	TGTGCCATCATGGGGGGAAACTATGGCTACACCTTC	CAIMGGNYGYTF
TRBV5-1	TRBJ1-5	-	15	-	TGCGCCAGCAGCCTCGATAGTTATAGCAATCAGCCCCAGCATTTT	CASSLDSYSNQPQHF
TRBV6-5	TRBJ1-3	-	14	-	TGTGCCAGCAGTTTGACAGGCTCTGGAAACACCATATATTTT	CASSLTGSGNTIYF
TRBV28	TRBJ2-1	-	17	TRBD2	TGTGCCAGCTACCCCCCTTACGGAGCGGGAGAGTCTAATGAGCAGTTCTTC	CASYPPYGAGESNEQFF
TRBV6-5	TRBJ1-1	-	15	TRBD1	TGTGCCAGCAGGCCTCGACAGGGGGTAAACACTGAAGCTTTCTTT	CASRPRQGVNTEAFF
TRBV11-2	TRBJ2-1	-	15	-	TGTGCCAGCAGCTTTAGGACAGATAACTACAATGAGCAGTTCTTC	CASSFRTDNYNEQFF
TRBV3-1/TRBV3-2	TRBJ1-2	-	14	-	TGTGCCAGCAGCACCCGGGACATGGACTATGGCTACACCTTC	CASSTRDMDYGYTF
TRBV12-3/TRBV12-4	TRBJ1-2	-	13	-	TGTGCCAGCAGTTCCAGGGAGGGCTATGGCTACACCTTC	CASSSREGYGYTF
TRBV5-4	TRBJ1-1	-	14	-	TGTGCCAGCAGCTTAGATAGGGGGAACACTGAAGCTTTCTTT	CASSLDRGNTEAFF
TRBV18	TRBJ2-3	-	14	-	TGTGCCAGCTCACCTTTCTATACCACAGATACGCAGTATTTT	CASSPFYTTDTQYF
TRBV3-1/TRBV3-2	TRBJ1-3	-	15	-	TGTGCCAGCAGCCAAGTGCCGGTCTCTGGAAACACCATATATTTT	CASSQVPVSGNTIYF
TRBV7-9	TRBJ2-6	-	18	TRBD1	TGTGCCAGCAGCCTCCACCGACAGGGGGCGCCGGGGGCCAACGTCCTGACTTTC	CASSLHRQGAPGANVLTF
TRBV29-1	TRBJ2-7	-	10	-	TGCAGCGTTGGACTAGGCGAGCAGTACTTC	CSVGLGEQYF
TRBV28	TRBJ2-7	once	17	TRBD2	TGTGCCAGCAGTCCCGTCCCGGGACTAGCGGGGGGCTACGAGCAGTACTTC	CASSPVPGLAGGYEQYF
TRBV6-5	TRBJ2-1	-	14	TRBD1	TGTGCCAGCAGGACAGGGGTGCCCTACAATGAGCAGTTCTTC	CASRTGVPYNEQFF
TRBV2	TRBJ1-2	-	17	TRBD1	TGTGCCAGCAGTGACGAAGGGGGGGACAGGAGTAACTATGGCTACACCTTC	CASSDEGGDRSNYGYTF
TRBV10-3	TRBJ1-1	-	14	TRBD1	TGTGCAACCCGGACAGGGGATAGGAACACTGAAGCTTTCTTT	CATRTGDRNTEAFF
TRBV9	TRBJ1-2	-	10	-	TGTGCCAGCAGCTTCAATGGCTACACCTTC	CASSFNGYTF
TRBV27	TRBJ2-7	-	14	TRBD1	TGTGCCAGCAGTTCGGACAGGGGCCACTACGAGCAGTACTTC	CASSSDRGHYEQYF